This T cell receptor (beta chain) was documented in a study of cytomegalovirus exposure and HLA in healthy donors. General study results and limits: Per published reports, the classifier diagnosed cytomegalovirus status with high specificity and sensitivity. Associated with cytomegalovirus, according to the listing, were some 150 TCR beta chains.

Trimming removed 6 bases from V and 3 bases from J, with 15 bases in between. Germline V gives CDR1 MNHEY, CDR2 SVGAGI. The CDR3 has 15 residues. This clone was found once. The antigen is unknown. This PCR relied on a set of 60 Vbeta primers and 13 Jbeta primers. Assay used: immunoSEQ multiplex PCR; TCRdb lists only in-frame clones, some missing. The sample yields 100,000 to 150,000 clones, roughly 74% seen once. Unrecorded immune exposures were likely, despite nominal health at sampling. Sequences were obtained from PBMCs. V usage is TRBV6-5 and J usage is TRBJ1-3; tentative D call: TRBD1 (6 bases). This receptor was obtained from a middle-aged man in good health and CMV-seronegative. CDR3: CASRAGTRGGNTIYF. DNA for the CDR3: TGTGCCAGCAGAGCCGGGACAAGGGGTGGAAACACCATATATTTT.